The entry below describes one TCR beta chain. This table comes from immunoSEQ multiplex PCR, and its TCRdb copy is limited to in-frame clones, with some not included. The sample yields 200,000 to 250,000 clones, about 90% seen once. CDR3 length: 19 residues. Germline V gene data show CDR1 as MGHRA and CDR2 as YSYEKL. J was trimmed by 5 bases and V by 4 bases; bases with no gene match: 17. This sample is part of a study of blood T cell repertoires in COVID-19. About the research overall: PBMCs, B-cell-depleted T cells, or T cells provided the cDNA or gDNA that made up the material.

Adults between about 18 and 89 years of age took part from 24 US areas. Exposed volunteers were people who met a COVID-19 case within 2 weeks before study entry. The V call is TRBV4-1, the J call TRBJ1-6, with 7 positions matching TRBD1. The sequence came from a young woman who had been exposed to COVID-19. Sequencing was performed on PBMCs or T cells enriched from blood (not recorded which). The chain's CDR3 is CASSRAHDSQGPNNSPLHF. CDR3 coding DNA: TGCGCCAGCAGCCGAGCCCATGATTCACAGGGGCCTAATAATTCACCCCTCCACTTT.